A single sample gave rise to the 13 T cell receptor beta chains below, sequenced in a study of T cell responses to AZD1222 COVID-19 vaccine. TCRdb keeps only in-frame clones here, not all; method: immunoSEQ multiplex PCR. The sample comprises some 150,000 clones, about 90% of which are singletons, and about 4.6% rests with the top ten. The sample consisted of peripheral blood, taken on day 0 of MenACWY control vaccination. Receptor source: an adult in good health.

V usage is TRBV28 and J usage is TRBJ2-7; 10 bases align to TRBD1. This CDR3 is 15 amino acids long. CDR1 is MDHEN and CDR2 is SYDVKM in the germline V gene. V lost 5 bases to trimming and J lost 5 bases; unmatched junction nucleotides: 9. As DNA, the CDR3 is TGTGCCAGCAGTATTCCGGGACAGGGGAAGCACGAGCAGTACTTC. Encoded protein: CASSIPGQGKHEQYF.

DNA of the CDR3: TGTGCCAGCAGCTTAGGGGCAGGGAAAGGCTACGAGCAGTACTTC. Protein: CASSLGAGKGYEQYF. The J gene is TRBJ2-7, the V gene TRBV7-8; D may be TRBD1 (5 bases). Germline CDR1 and CDR2: SGHVS and FQNEAQ. CDR3 length equals 15 residues. Trimming took 1 base from V and 3 from J, leaving 13 bases between them.

The V gene is TRBV6-5, the J gene TRBJ2-7; 7 nucleotides match TRBD1. The CDR3 sequence is 11 residues long. Germline CDR1 and CDR2: MNHEY and SVGAGI. V was clipped by 5 bases and J by 6 bases; unmatched bases: 1. In DNA, the CDR3 is TGTGCCAGCAGTACAGGGGTCGAGCAGTACTTC. It translates to CASSTGVEQYF.

This chain uses TRBV30 with TRBJ2-7; 8 positions agree with TRBD1. CDR3 length equals 12 residues. The junction had 4 bases not matched to a gene; V was cut back by 2 bases and J by 7 bases. Germline CDR1 reads GTSNPN; CDR2 reads SVGIG (reference sequence). In DNA, the CDR3 is TGTGCCTGGAGTAGGACAGGGCGGGAGCAGTACTTC. Translating it yields CAWSRTGREQYF.

This chain connects TRBV5-1 to TRBJ2-7, with 10 nucleotides matching TRBD2. V was clipped by 1 base and J by 4 bases; unmatched bases: 5. CDR3 length: 15 residues. Germline V gene sequence: CDR1 SGHRS, CDR2 YFSETQ. The CDR3 bases are TGCGCCAGCAGCTTGAAGGCTAGCGGGGGATACGAGCAGTACTTC. Its translation is CASSLKASGGYEQYF.

This clone was counted once. The chain has TRBV19 and TRBJ1-2; D may be TRBD1 (6 bases). Trimming pared 7 bases from V and 4 bases from J, leaving 22 bases between. Germline V CDR1 and CDR2: LNHDA, SQIVND (reference sequence). The CDR3 loop spans 16 amino acids. The DNA of the CDR3 is TGTGCCAGTAACTCCCCCCCGCGGGGGGCTGGCTATGGCTACACCTTC. It translates to CASNSPPRGAGYGYTF.

This clone was seen a handful of times. This chain joins TRBV5-4 and TRBJ1-2; 7 bases line up with TRBD1. Germline lookup yields CDR1 SGHNT and CDR2 YYREEE (reference sequence). Trimming at V came to 5 bases and at J to 3 bases, leaving 13 bases not matched to a gene. This CDR3 spans 16 amino acids. CDR3 in amino acids: CASSLLWQGGDYGYTF. CDR3 coding DNA: TGTGCCAGCAGTTTATTGTGGCAAGGGGGCGACTATGGCTACACCTTC.

This chain links TRBV6-1 with TRBJ1-5; D unclear. V lost 1 base and J 3 bases, leaving 7 bases between the germline ends. This CDR3 is built from 14 residues. The V gene's germline CDR1 is MNHNS and CDR2 SASEGT. The DNA for the CDR3 is TGTGCCAGCAGTGAAGTCGGGTCCAATCAGCCCCAGCATTTT. It translates to CASSEVGSNQPQHF.

This chain uses TRBV19 with TRBJ1-1, with a possible D match to TRBD1 (5 bases). V was shortened by 6 bases and J by 2 bases, with 10 bases between the two germline ends. The germline gives CDR1 LNHDA, CDR2 SQIVND (reference sequence). This CDR3 has 13 amino acids. The CDR3, as DNA: TGTGCCAGTAGACGCAGGGAAAACACTGAAGCTTTCTTT. Its translation is CASRRRENTEAFF.

The rearrangement joins TRBV6-5 to TRBJ2-3; D is undetermined. V dropped 5 bases and J dropped 2 bases, with 8 bases sitting between them. This CDR3 has 13 amino acids. In germline, CDR1 is MNHEY, CDR2 SVGAGI. CDR3 sequence reads: CASSPLNTDTQYF. In DNA, the CDR3 is TGTGCCAGCAGTCCGCTAAACACAGATACGCAGTATTTT.

This chain joins TRBV7-9 and TRBJ1-2, with a possible D match to TRBD1 (5 bases). Germline V CDR1 and CDR2: SEHNR, FQNEAQ (reference sequence). Trimming took 5 bases from V and 2 from J, leaving 12 bases between them. CDR3 length equals 14 residues. CDR3 loop: CASSPGGINYGYTF. DNA for the CDR3: TGTGCCAGCAGCCCCGGGGGTATAAACTATGGCTACACCTTC.

The CDR3 nucleotides read TGCAGCGTTGAAGGTCAGGGCACTGAAGCTTTCTTT. It specifies CSVEGQGTEAFF. This sequence joins TRBV29-1 and TRBJ1-1, with D maybe TRBD1 (5 bases). Germline V gene data show CDR1 as SQVTM and CDR2 as ANQGSEA. The germline V and J ends were trimmed by 1 base and 4 bases, with 7 bases remaining between them. This CDR3 contains 12 residues.

This chain connects TRBV9 to TRBJ2-1; weak D call: TRBD2 (5 bases). V lost 3 bases to trimming and J lost 2 bases, with 12 bases between them. CDR1 and CDR2 from the germline V gene are SGDLS and YYNGEE. The CDR3 extends over 15 amino acids. In nucleotides, the CDR3 is TGTGCCAGCAGCGCTTTCGGGGTAACCTACAATGAGCAGTTCTTC. This codes for CASSAFGVTYNEQFF.